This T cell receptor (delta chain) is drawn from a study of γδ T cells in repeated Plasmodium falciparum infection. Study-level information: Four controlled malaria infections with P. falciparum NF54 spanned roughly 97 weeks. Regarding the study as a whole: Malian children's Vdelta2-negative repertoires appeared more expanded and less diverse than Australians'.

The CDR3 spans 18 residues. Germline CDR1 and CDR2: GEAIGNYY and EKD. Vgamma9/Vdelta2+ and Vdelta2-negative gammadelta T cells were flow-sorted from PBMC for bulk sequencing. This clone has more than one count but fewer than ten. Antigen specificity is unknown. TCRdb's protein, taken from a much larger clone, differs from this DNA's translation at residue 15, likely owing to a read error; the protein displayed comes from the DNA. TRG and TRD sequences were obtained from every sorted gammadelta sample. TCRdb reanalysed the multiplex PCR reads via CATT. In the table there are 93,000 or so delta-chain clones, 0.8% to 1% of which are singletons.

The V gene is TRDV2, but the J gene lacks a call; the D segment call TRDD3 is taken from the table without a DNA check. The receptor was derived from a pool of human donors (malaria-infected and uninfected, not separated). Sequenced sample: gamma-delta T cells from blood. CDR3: CACDTVGMGDTRIGKLIF. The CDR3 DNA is TGTGCCTGTGACACCGTCGGGATGGGGGATACCCGTATCGGCAAGCTCATCTTT.